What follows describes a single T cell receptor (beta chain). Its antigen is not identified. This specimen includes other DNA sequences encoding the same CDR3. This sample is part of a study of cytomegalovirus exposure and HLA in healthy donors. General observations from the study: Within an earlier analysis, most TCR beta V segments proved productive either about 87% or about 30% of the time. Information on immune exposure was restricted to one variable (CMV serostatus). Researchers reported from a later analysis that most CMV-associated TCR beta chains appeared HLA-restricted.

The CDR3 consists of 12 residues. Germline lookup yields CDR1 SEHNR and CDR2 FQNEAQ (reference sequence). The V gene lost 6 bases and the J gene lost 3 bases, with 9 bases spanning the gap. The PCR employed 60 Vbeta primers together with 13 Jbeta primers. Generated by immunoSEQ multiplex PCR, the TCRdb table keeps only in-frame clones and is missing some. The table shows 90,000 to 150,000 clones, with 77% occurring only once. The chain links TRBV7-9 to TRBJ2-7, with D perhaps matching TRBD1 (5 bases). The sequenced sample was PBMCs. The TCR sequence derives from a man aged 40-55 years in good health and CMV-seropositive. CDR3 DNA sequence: TGTGCCAGCAGTACCCAGGGCTACGAGCAGTACTTC. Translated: CASSTQGYEQYF. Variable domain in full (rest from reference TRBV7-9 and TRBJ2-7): DTGVSQNPRHKITKRGQNVTFRCDPISEHNRLYWYRQTLGQGPEFLTYFQNEAQLEKSRLLSDRFSAERPKGSFSTLEIQRTEQGDSAMYLCASSTQGYEQYFGPGTRLTVT.